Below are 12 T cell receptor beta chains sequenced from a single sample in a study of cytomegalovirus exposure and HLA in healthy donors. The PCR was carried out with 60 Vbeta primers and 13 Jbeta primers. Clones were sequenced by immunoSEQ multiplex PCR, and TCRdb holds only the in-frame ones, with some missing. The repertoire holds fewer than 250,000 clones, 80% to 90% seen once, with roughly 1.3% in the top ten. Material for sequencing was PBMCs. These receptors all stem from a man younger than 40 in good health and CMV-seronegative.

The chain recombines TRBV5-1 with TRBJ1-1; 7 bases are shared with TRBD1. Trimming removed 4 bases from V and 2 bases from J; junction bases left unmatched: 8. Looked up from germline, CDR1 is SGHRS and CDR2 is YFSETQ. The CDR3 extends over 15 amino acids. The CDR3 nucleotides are TGCGCCAGCAGCGGTAACAGGGGCTTCAACACTGAAGCTTTCTTT. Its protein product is CASSGNRGFNTEAFF.

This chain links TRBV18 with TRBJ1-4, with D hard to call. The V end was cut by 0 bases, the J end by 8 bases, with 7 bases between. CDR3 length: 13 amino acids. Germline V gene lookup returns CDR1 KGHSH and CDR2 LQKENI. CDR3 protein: CASSPPRGEKLFF. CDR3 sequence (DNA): TGTGCCAGCTCACCACCACGGGGAGAAAAACTGTTTTTT.

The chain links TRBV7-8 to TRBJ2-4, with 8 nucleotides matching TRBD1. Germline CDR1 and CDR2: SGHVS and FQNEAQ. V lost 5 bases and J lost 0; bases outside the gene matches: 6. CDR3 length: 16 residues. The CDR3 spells CASSPRQGLAKNIQYF. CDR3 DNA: TGTGCCAGCAGCCCGAGACAGGGGTTAGCCAAAAACATTCAGTACTTC. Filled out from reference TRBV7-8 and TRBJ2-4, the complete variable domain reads GAGVSQSPRYKVAKRGQDVALRCDPISGHVSLFWYQQALGQGPEFLTYFQNEAQLDKSGLPSDRFFAERPEGSVSTLKIQRTQQEDSAVYLCASSPRQGLAKNIQYFGAGTRLSVL.

The CDR3 here is CASSLREARFTTGELFF. The CDR3 DNA reads TGTGCCAGCAGCTTGCGGGAGGCACGATTTACCACCGGGGAGCTGTTTTTT. The J gene is TRBJ2-2, the V gene TRBV11-2, with 8 positions matching TRBD2. After removal of 3 bases from V and 4 bases from J, the junction contained 10 bases not matched to a gene. The CDR3 covers 17 residues. Per germline, CDR1 SGHAT and CDR2 FQNNGV.

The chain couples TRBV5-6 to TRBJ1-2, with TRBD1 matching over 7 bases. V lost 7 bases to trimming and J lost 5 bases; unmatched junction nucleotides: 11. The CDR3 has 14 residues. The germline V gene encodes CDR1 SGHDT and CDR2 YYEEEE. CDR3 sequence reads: CASGRDRIQYGYTF. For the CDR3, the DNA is TGTGCCAGCGGCCGGGACAGAATTCAGTATGGCTACACCTTC.

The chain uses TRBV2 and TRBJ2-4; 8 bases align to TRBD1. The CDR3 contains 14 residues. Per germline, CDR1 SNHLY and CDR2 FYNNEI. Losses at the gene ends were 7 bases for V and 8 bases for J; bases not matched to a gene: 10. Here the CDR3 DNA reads TGTGCCAGCACCAGGGGGCGCGGGGCAGACATTCAGTACTTC. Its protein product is CASTRGRGADIQYF. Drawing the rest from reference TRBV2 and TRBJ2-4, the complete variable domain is EPEVTQTPSHQVTQMGQEVILRCVPISNHLYFYWYRQILGQKVEFLVSFYNNEISEKSEIFDDQFSVERPDGSNFTLKIRSTKLEDSAMYFCASTRGRGADIQYFGAGTRLSVL.

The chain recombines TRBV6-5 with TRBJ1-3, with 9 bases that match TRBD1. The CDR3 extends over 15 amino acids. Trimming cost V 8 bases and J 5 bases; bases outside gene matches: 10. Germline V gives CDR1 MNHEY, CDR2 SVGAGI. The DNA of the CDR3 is TGTGCCAGCGGGTTACAGGGGGCGAACAGAAACACCATATATTTT. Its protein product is CASGLQGANRNTIYF.

The CDR3 here is CASSQDFRDSVPMYF. CDR3 DNA sequence: TGTGCCAGCAGCCAAGATTTCCGGGACAGCGTACCCATGTACTTC. This sequence joins TRBV4-2 and TRBJ2-7, with 7 positions matching TRBD1. Germline CDR1 is LGHNA and CDR2 is YNFKEQ. The CDR3 consists of 15 residues. The ends lost 0 bases at V and 12 bases at J; junction bases unmatched: 14.

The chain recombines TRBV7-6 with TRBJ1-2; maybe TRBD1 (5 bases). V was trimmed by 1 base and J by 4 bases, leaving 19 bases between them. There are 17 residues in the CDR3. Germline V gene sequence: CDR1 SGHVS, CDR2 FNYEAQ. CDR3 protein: CASSLGVGWQGGYGYTF. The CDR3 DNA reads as TGTGCCAGCAGCTTAGGCGTAGGTTGGCAGGGCGGCTATGGCTACACCTTC. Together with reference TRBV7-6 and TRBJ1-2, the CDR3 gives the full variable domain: GAGVSQSPRYKVTKRGQDVALRCDPISGHVSLYWYRQALGQGPEFLTYFNYEAQQDKSGLPNDRFSAERPEGSISTLTIQRTEQRDSAMYRCASSLGVGWQGGYGYTFGSGTRLTVV.

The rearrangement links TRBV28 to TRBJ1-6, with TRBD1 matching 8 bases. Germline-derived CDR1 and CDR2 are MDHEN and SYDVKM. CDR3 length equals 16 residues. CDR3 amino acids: CVTFGDRGVYNSPLHF. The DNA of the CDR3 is TGTGTCACCTTTGGCGACAGGGGAGTTTATAATTCACCCCTCCACTTT.

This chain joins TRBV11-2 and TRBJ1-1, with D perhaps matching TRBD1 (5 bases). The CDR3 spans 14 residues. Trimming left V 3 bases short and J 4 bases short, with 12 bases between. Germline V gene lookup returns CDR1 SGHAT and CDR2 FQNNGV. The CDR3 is CASSFAGRSTEAFF. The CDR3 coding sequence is TGTGCCAGCAGCTTCGCAGGGAGGAGCACTGAAGCTTTCTTT.

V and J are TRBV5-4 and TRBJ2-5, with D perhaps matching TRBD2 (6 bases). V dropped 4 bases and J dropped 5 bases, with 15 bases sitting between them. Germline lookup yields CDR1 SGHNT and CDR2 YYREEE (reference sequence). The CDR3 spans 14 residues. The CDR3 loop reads CASSPKTGGETQYF. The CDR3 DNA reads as TGTGCCAGCAGCCCCAAGACCGGAGGGGAGACCCAGTACTTC.